Listed here is a single T cell receptor beta chain. The antigen is not known. This sample is part of a study of cytomegalovirus exposure and HLA in healthy donors. On the study more broadly: Early released data comprised about 84 million unique TCRs from HLA-typed donors. Whole-study findings and limits: Further analysis was carried out later, and it showed several of the most significant clusters appearing linked to common viral pathogens.

13 Jbeta primers and 60 Vbeta primers were used for the PCR. Assay used: immunoSEQ multiplex PCR; TCRdb lists only in-frame clones, some missing. The sample lists roughly 200,000 clones, more than 60% occurring once. Germline V gene sequence: CDR1 KGHSH, CDR2 LQKENI. The junction had 9 bases not matched to a gene; V was cut back by 5 bases and J by 5 bases. The CDR3 runs 15 residues. The chain carries TRBV18 and TRBJ2-5; 9 bases agree with TRBD1. This TCR derives from a man aged 45-65 years in good health and CMV-seronegative. Sequencing was performed on PBMCs. The CDR3 loop reads CASSSTYRGRETQYF. CDR3 coding DNA: TGTGCCAGCTCATCTACCTACAGGGGGCGGGAGACCCAGTACTTC.